One and the same sample provided the 26 T cell receptor beta chains below, sequenced in a study of beta chain features in type 1 diabetes. Findings and caveats of the study: People with Type 1 diabetes carried modestly yet significantly shorter TCRB CDR3s in all four CD4+ subsets.

Expressed TCRB transcripts were sequenced because the isolated RNA had all been reverse transcribed beforehand. TCRdb's copy holds only in-frame clones and misses some; the assay was immunoSEQ multiplex PCR. This sample has over 650,000 clones; roughly an eighth occur once, and the top ten carry 0.03% to 0.04%. No antigen has been identified for these receptors. Material: naive CD4+ T cells from blood. The receptors stem from a young man with type 1 diabetes.

This clone was counted only a few times. The gene calls are TRBV29-1 and TRBJ2-1; 8 positions agree with TRBD2. This CDR3 region has 12 residues. CDR1 SQVTM and CDR2 ANQGSEA come from the germline V gene. Trimming took 3 bases from V and 9 from J; bases not matched to a gene: 4. The CDR3 here is CSVEPAGVEQFF. The CDR3 bases are TGCAGCGTTGAGCCAGCGGGAGTTGAGCAGTTCTTC.

This clone was picked up a small number of times. This chain joins TRBV30 and TRBJ2-5; 7 bases are shared with TRBD2. The germline gives CDR1 GTSNPN, CDR2 SVGIG (reference sequence). This CDR3 is 17 amino acids long. The V and J ends lost 3 bases and 4 bases, in that order; junction bases with no gene match: 17. CDR3 coding DNA: TGTGCCTGGAGCGTCCAGTTGGGGGGAGGGCCTAGAGAGACCCAGTACTTC. It codes for CAWSVQLGGGPRETQYF.

The V call is TRBV7-2, the J call TRBJ2-2; TRBD1 matches at 9 bases. CDR3 length equals 15 residues. Trimming cost V 6 bases and J 0 bases; bases outside gene matches: 2. Germline lookup yields CDR1 SGHTA and CDR2 FQGNSA. For the CDR3, the DNA is TGTGCCAGCAGGAGGGACAGGGCGAACACCGGGGAGCTGTTTTTT. Translation: CASRRDRANTGELFF.

This clone was seen a handful of times. The chain recombines TRBV12-5 with TRBJ1-1, with no clear D. The CDR3 loop spans 12 amino acids. Per the germline V gene, CDR1 is LGHNT and CDR2 is FRNRAP. Trimming stripped 5 bases from V and 11 bases from J, with 15 bases between. CDR3: CASGTPGREAFF. CDR3 coding DNA: TGTGCTAGTGGTACCCCGGGAAGAGAGGCTTTCTTT.

A few counts support this clone. The genes are TRBV10-3 and TRBJ1-2; 9 bases map to TRBD1. Germline CDR1 and CDR2: ENHRY and SYGVKD. The length of the CDR3 is 13 residues. The junction had 10 bases not matched to a gene; V was cut back by 11 bases and J by 6 bases. This chain's CDR3 is CAVQRQGEDGYTF. For the CDR3, the DNA is TGTGCCGTCCAGAGACAGGGGGAGGATGGCTACACCTTC.

There are a few counts of this clone. The V gene is TRBV4-1, the J gene TRBJ2-2; no definite D call. Germline loops: CDR1 MGHRA, CDR2 YSYEKL. Trimming stripped 1 base from V and 3 bases from J, with 9 bases between. The CDR3 is 15 residues long. This CDR3 reads CASSQGPLHTGELFF. For the CDR3, the DNA is TGCGCCAGCAGCCAAGGTCCGCTGCACACCGGGGAGCTGTTTTTT.

The table lists this clone with a few counts. V and J are TRBV5-4 and TRBJ1-3; no definite D call. This CDR3 contains 15 residues. Germline lookup yields CDR1 SGHNT and CDR2 YYREEE (reference sequence). V was cut by 0 bases and J by 1 base, with 8 bases left in between. The CDR3 reads CASSLAAASGNTIYF. DNA of the CDR3: TGTGCCAGCAGCTTGGCCGCGGCGTCTGGAAACACCATATATTTT. Looking up the rest from reference TRBV5-4 and TRBJ1-3 gives the full variable domain: ETGVTQSPTHLIKTRGQQVTLRCSSQSGHNTVSWYQQALGQGPQFIFQYYREEENGRGNFPPRFSGLQFPNYSSELNVNALELDDSALYLCASSLAAASGNTIYFGEGSWLTVV.

V is TRBV7-2 and J is TRBJ2-3; D not certain. V shed 4 bases and J shed 0 bases, with 8 bases lying between them. The germline V gene encodes CDR1 SGHTA and CDR2 FQGNSA. This CDR3 is 14 amino acids long. CDR3 DNA: TGTGCCAGCAGCTCTCAAGGTAGCACAGATACGCAGTATTTT. It is translated as CASSSQGSTDTQYF.

This clone was counted a few times. The V and J genes are TRBV9 and TRBJ2-3, with 9 bases identical to TRBD2. V gave up 4 bases and J gave up 2 bases; unmatched junction bases: 8. The length of the CDR3 is 16 residues. The germline CDR1 and CDR2 sequences are SGDLS and YYNGEE. Here the CDR3 reads CASSPPQRGVTDTQYF. The CDR3 bases are TGTGCCAGCAGCCCTCCGCAGCGGGGGGTCACAGATACGCAGTATTTT. The full variable domain, rest sourced from reference TRBV9 and TRBJ2-3, is DSGVTQTPKHLITATGQRVTLRCSPRSGDLSVYWYQQSLDQGLQFLIQYYNGEERAKGNILERFSAQQFPDLHSELNLSSLELGDSALYFCASSPPQRGVTDTQYFGPGTRLTVL.

This chain uses TRBV7-8 with TRBJ1-2, with D perhaps matching TRBD1 (5 bases). In germline, CDR1 is SGHVS, CDR2 FQNEAQ. The CDR3 extends over 14 amino acids. Trimming took off 4 bases at V and 2 bases at J, with 11 bases between the two ends. The CDR3 protein is CASSSLGANYGYTF. The CDR3 coding sequence is TGTGCCAGCAGCTCGCTCGGGGCCAACTATGGCTACACCTTC.

The chain joins TRBV23-1 to TRBJ1-5; D is unresolved. TRBV23-1 is placed among ORFs of uncertain function. Trimming cost V 6 bases and J 3 bases, with 6 bases left between them. The CDR3 has 12 amino acids. The chain's CDR3 is CASSSYNQPQHF. CDR3 DNA: TGCGCCAGCAGCTCTTACAATCAGCCCCAGCATTTT.

The gene calls are TRBV30 and TRBJ2-4; maybe TRBD2 (6 bases). V lost 1 base to trimming and J lost 8 bases, with 15 bases between them. This CDR3 is built from 14 residues. CDR1 is GTSNPN, CDR2 SVGIG, per germline (reference sequence). This CDR3 is CAWSADSWGDIQYF. CDR3 nucleotides: TGTGCCTGGAGTGCCGACTCCTGGGGGGACATTCAGTACTTC. The whole variable domain, remainder taken from reference TRBV30 and TRBJ2-4, is SQTIHQWPATLVQPVGSPLSLECTVEGTSNPNLYWYRQAAGRGLQLLFYSVGIGQISSEVPQNLSASRPQDRQFILSSKKLLLSDSGFYLCAWSADSWGDIQYFGAGTRLSVL.

This chain links TRBV5-1 with TRBJ2-1, with D maybe TRBD2 (6 bases). Trimming shortened V by 4 bases and J by 7 bases, and 15 bases separated the two germline ends. CDR3 size: 14 residues. CDR1 is SGHRS, CDR2 YFSETQ, per germline. The CDR3 DNA follows: TGCGCCAGCAGCCAGATGACTAGTACGAATGAGCAGTTCTTC. Its protein product is CASSQMTSTNEQFF. Together with reference TRBV5-1 and TRBJ2-1, the CDR3 gives the full variable domain: KAGVTQTPRYLIKTRGQQVTLSCSPISGHRSVSWYQQTPGQGLQFLFEYFSETQRNKGNFPGRFSGRQFSNSRSEMNVSTLELGDSALYLCASSQMTSTNEQFFGPGTRLTVL.

The V gene is TRBV30, the J gene TRBJ2-3, with 11 bases matching TRBD2. CDR3 length equals 16 residues. V was clipped by 4 bases and J by 2 bases; unmatched bases: 8. The V gene's germline CDR1 is GTSNPN and CDR2 SVGIG (reference sequence). CDR3 residues: CAWTKIAGGTTDTQYF. The CDR3 nucleotides are TGTGCCTGGACCAAAATAGCGGGGGGGACCACAGATACGCAGTATTTT.

The J gene is TRBJ2-2, the V gene TRBV2; D is unclear. The CDR3 length is 11 residues. The germline V gene has CDR1 SNHLY and CDR2 FYNNEI. The V end was cut by 7 bases, the J end by 5 bases, with 5 bases between. The CDR3 DNA sequence: TGTGCCAGCATATCAACCGGGGAGCTGTTTTTT. This encodes CASISTGELFF.

This clone has only a few counts. This chain joins TRBV27 and TRBJ2-6, with D uncertain. There are 15 residues in the CDR3. Germline V gene data show CDR1 as MNHEY and CDR2 as SMNVEV (reference sequence). Trimming removed 1 base from V and 4 bases from J, with 8 bases in between. DNA for the CDR3: TGTGCCAGCAGTTTATGGGGTACCGGGGCCAACGTCCTGACTTTC. It translates to CASSLWGTGANVLTF.

The chain joins TRBV29-1 to TRBJ1-2, with TRBD1 matching over 7 bases. Germline V CDR1 and CDR2: SQVTM, ANQGSEA. J lost 7 bases, V lost 5 bases, and 10 bases had no gene match. The CDR3 spans 13 residues. The CDR3 DNA sequence: TGCAGCGTTAGGAAGGGGGCGACGAGTGGCTACACCTTC. Translating it yields CSVRKGATSGYTF.

CDR3 protein: CASSWDLWNSPLHF. The CDR3 bases are TGTGCCAGCAGTTGGGACCTTTGGAATTCACCCCTCCACTTT. V usage is TRBV6-5 and J usage is TRBJ1-6, with D possibly TRBD1 on 5 matching bases. V shed 4 bases and J shed 7 bases, with 11 bases lying between them. The CDR3 has 14 amino acids. Per germline, CDR1 MNHEY and CDR2 SVGAGI.

This chain uses TRBV6-5 with TRBJ1-5; D remains unclear. V was trimmed by 6 bases and J by 0 bases, leaving 6 bases between them. Germline CDR1 reads MNHEY; CDR2 reads SVGAGI. This CDR3 comprises 13 residues. The CDR3 DNA follows: TGTGCCAGCAGGCGGGTTAGCAATCAGCCCCAGCATTTT. This codes for CASRRVSNQPQHF.

The gene calls are TRBV29-1 and TRBJ2-3, with D tentatively TRBD1 (6 bases). The CDR3 covers 14 residues. V gave up 6 bases and J gave up 0 bases, with 13 bases separating them. Germline-derived CDR1 and CDR2 are SQVTM and ANQGSEA. This CDR3 reads CSVRRDISTDTQYF. For the CDR3, the DNA is TGCAGCGTCCGCCGGGACATCAGCACAGATACGCAGTATTTT.

This chain uses TRBV19 with TRBJ2-2; no clear D gene. The CDR3 loop spans 14 amino acids. Germline V lookup: CDR1 LNHDA, CDR2 SQIVND (reference sequence). Trimming took 11 bases from V and 0 from J, leaving 13 bases between them. In DNA form, the CDR3 reads TGTGCCGCCAGTCTGGCCTCGAACACCGGGGAGCTGTTTTTT. It translates to CAASLASNTGELFF.

The chain links TRBV7-9 to TRBJ1-6; D remains ambiguous. The germline V and J ends were trimmed by 5 bases and 7 bases, with 15 bases remaining between them. Germline CDR1 reads SEHNR; CDR2 reads FQNEAQ (reference sequence). The CDR3 is 15 amino acids. CDR3 amino acids: CASSAGGLSNSPLHF. The CDR3 coding sequence is TGTGCCAGCAGCGCGGGAGGGCTGTCGAATTCACCCCTCCACTTT.

This clone turned up a few times. The V gene is TRBV7-2, the J gene TRBJ2-5; TRBD2 matches at 11 bases. CDR1 is SGHTA and CDR2 is FQGNSA in the germline V gene. This CDR3 is built from 15 residues. Unmatched junction bases numbered 3, after V lost 6 bases and J lost 0 bases. The CDR3 reads CASSSSGGYQETQYF. The DNA of the CDR3 is TGTGCCAGCAGTTCTAGCGGGGGGTACCAAGAGACCCAGTACTTC.

Only a few counts were recorded for this clone. V and J are TRBV7-2 and TRBJ2-3, with D possibly TRBD2 on 5 matching bases. The CDR3 is 16 amino acids. Deletions cut 1 base from V and 1 base from J, with 12 bases between. Germline CDR1 is SGHTA and CDR2 is FQGNSA. The DNA for the CDR3 is TGTGCCAGCAGCTTAGTTGGGCGGGCGGGCACAGATACGCAGTATTTT. As protein: CASSLVGRAGTDTQYF.

The gene calls are TRBV7-6 and TRBJ2-7; D is perhaps TRBD1 or TRBD2 (5 bases each). Trimming removed 5 bases from V and 2 bases from J, with 13 bases in between. Germline lookup yields CDR1 SGHVS and CDR2 FNYEAQ. The length of the CDR3 is 14 residues. CDR3 bases: TGTGCCAGCAGCCCCCGGGACCCGACCTACGAGCAGTACTTC. This gives the protein CASSPRDPTYEQYF.

This clone has a handful of counts. This chain connects TRBV27 to TRBJ2-1, with 8 bases that match TRBD1. J was trimmed by 0 bases and V by 4 bases; bases with no gene match: 5. This CDR3 spans 16 amino acids. From germline, CDR1 is MNHEY and CDR2 SMNVEV (reference sequence). CDR3 sequence reads: CASSSTTGVSYNEQFF. CDR3 coding DNA: TGTGCCAGCAGTTCCACGACAGGGGTCTCCTACAATGAGCAGTTCTTC.